The present T cell receptor (beta chain) was sequenced within a study of beta chain features in type 1 diabetes. Study results and limitations: High-TCR-expressing cells could be over-represented by cDNA sequencing. Whether TCRB rearrangement is influenced by HLA type was left unresolved in this analysis. Type 1 diabetes patients had moderately but significantly shorter TCRB CDR3s in all four CD4+ subsets. In type 1 diabetes patients, VDJ junctions had fewer insertions; deletions at these junctions were more frequent.

Worth noting for this clone: Its antigen is undetermined.

The germline CDR1 and CDR2 sequences are SGDLS and YYNGEE. V gave up 3 bases and J gave up 9 bases; unmatched junction bases: 5. The CDR3 has 12 residues. Isolated RNA was reverse transcribed in full, so expressed TCRB transcripts were sequenced. Repertoires were generated with immunoSEQ multiplex PCR, while TCRdb's copy carries only in-frame clones and drops some. The sample lists around 650,000 clones, around 12% occurring once. Via CD45RO/CCR7/CD25/CD127/CD95/CD27, cells of the CD4+ naive, central memory, regulatory and stem cell-like memory subsets were sorted. This sequence was found in a man aged 30 to 45 with type 1 diabetes. This chain links TRBV9 with TRBJ1-1, with 7 bases matching TRBD1. Source material: naive CD4+ T cells from blood. The CDR3 sequence: CASSADRVQAFF. The CDR3 region has the DNA TGTGCCAGCAGCGCTGACAGGGTCCAAGCTTTCTTT.